Below, 9 T cell receptor beta chains from the same sample are listed, as sequenced in a study of T cell repertoires in cytomegalovirus infection. MiXCR, run by TCRdb on the reads, gives a single entry per CDR3 protein. This table has some 940,000 distinct CDR3 sequences, around 31% appearing once. Which antigens these TCRs recognize remains unknown. The specimen was cultured CD8+ T cells from PBMCs, collected from culture after CMV antigen stimulation. The receptor source for this set is a human donor in good health (CMV status not recorded). Some clones in this sample may be carry-over from other donors' samples.

The chain joins TRBV27 to TRBJ2-7, with 14 bases that match TRBD2. The germline V gene encodes CDR1 MNHEY and CDR2 SMNVEV (reference sequence). Germline trimming cut 4 bases from V and 6 bases from J; bases unmatched to any gene: 5. The CDR3 contains 15 residues. Written as DNA, the CDR3 is TGTGCCAGCAGTTCGGGACTAGCGGGGGCTGGCGAGCAGTACTTC. Amino acids: CASSSGLAGAGEQYF.

The chain employs TRBV5-5 and TRBJ2-3; 7 positions match TRBD1. This CDR3 region has 14 residues. V dropped 1 base and J dropped 3; count of bases not matched to a gene: 2. Germline loops: CDR1 SGHKS, CDR2 YYEKEE (reference sequence). The CDR3 DNA sequence: TGTGCCAGCAGCTTGAGGGACAGAACAGATACGCAGTATTTT. Translation: CASSLRDRTDTQYF.

This chain uses TRBV6-5 with TRBJ2-6; D call uncertain. There are 19 residues in the CDR3. Per the germline V gene, CDR1 is MNHEY and CDR2 is SVGAGI. The V gene lost 6 bases and the J gene lost 0 bases, with 21 bases spanning the gap. For the CDR3, the DNA is TGTGCCAGCAGCACTAACAGTAATCAACTAAGCTCTGGGGCCAACGTCCTGACTTTC. It specifies CASSTNSNQLSSGANVLTF.

The J gene is TRBJ1-5, the V gene TRBV27; D possibly corresponds to TRBD1 (5 bases). Germline V CDR1 and CDR2: MNHEY, SMNVEV (reference sequence). V lost 9 bases and J lost 5, with 17 bases in between. This CDR3 has 14 residues. CDR3 amino acids: CASRGVSNYQPQHF. CDR3 sequence (DNA): TGTGCCAGTCGGGGGGTCTCAAACTATCAGCCCCAGCATTTT.

This clonotype was seen more than once but under ten times. The chain couples TRBV12-3 or TRBV12-4 to TRBJ2-1, with 10 nucleotides matching TRBD2. Unmatched junction bases numbered 9, after V lost 5 bases and J lost 8 bases. The CDR3 has 15 residues. The CDR3 is CASSPSGGFLDEQFF. CDR3 coding DNA: TGTGCCAGCAGTCCTAGCGGGGGCTTCCTAGATGAGCAGTTCTTC.

This clonotype was found a few times. The genes are TRBV6-6 and TRBJ1-6, with D unclear. From germline, CDR1 is MNHNY and CDR2 SVGAGI (reference sequence). V shed 10 bases and J shed 2 bases, with 12 bases lying between them. The CDR3 is 14 amino acids. The CDR3 DNA sequence: TGTGCCACCTTCCTTAAGGCCTATAATTCACCCCTCCACTTT. Protein product: CATFLKAYNSPLHF.

V is TRBV6-6 and J is TRBJ2-2; D gene uncertain. CDR1 MNHNY and CDR2 SVGAGI come from the germline V gene (reference sequence). Trimming removed 0 bases from V and 1 base from J, with 6 bases in between. The CDR3 is 15 residues long. The DNA for the CDR3 is TGTGCCAGCAGTTACTCTACCTTGAACACCGGGGAGCTGTTTTTT. Amino acids: CASSYSTLNTGELFF.

The V and J genes are TRBV12-3 or TRBV12-4 and TRBJ2-5; no clear D. V lost 5 bases, J lost 0 bases, and 7 bases lay in between. This CDR3 region has 13 residues. CDR3 DNA: TGTGCCAGCAGTACCATGTACCAAGAGACCCAGTACTTC. Its translation: CASSTMYQETQYF.

This rearrangement joins TRBV4-1 to TRBJ2-1; the match to TRBD2 covers 11 bases. From germline, CDR1 is MGHRA and CDR2 YSYEKL. The CDR3 covers 16 residues. J gave up 2 bases and V 4 bases, and 4 bases lay outside the gene matches. The CDR3 region is CASSRPTSGTYNEQFF. CDR3 sequence (DNA): TGCGCCAGCAGCCGTCCGACTAGCGGGACCTACAATGAGCAGTTCTTC.